The text below deals with one T cell receptor beta chain. Germline-derived CDR1 and CDR2 are KGHSH and LQKENI. This CDR3 spans 15 amino acids. V was clipped by 3 bases and J by 4 bases; unmatched bases: 4. Libraries were prepared by immunoSEQ multiplex PCR; TCRdb keeps only in-frame clonotypes and omits some of them. This table has around 250,000 clones, more than 75% appearing once. The data derive from a study of blood T cell repertoires in COVID-19. Sequenced input: peripheral blood. The receptor's source is a middle-aged man with active or convalescent COVID-19. J is TRBJ2-3 and V is TRBV18, with TRBD1 identical over 10 bases. The CDR3 nucleotides are TGTGCCAGCTCACCGACAGGGGGCGGTTCAGATACGCAGTATTTT. This translates into CASSPTGGGSDTQYF.